The 22 T cell receptor beta chains given below trace back to one sample, sequenced in a study of identical twins (dated by TCRdb to 2016 to 2018). Receptor amplification or capture employed 5' RACE. Sequencing was performed on an Illumina HiSeq 2000. TCRdb passed the public sequencing reads through fastp at Q25 and MiXCR, retaining productive beta sequences. All rows with the same CDR3 protein become a single entry with the most common DNA and genes. Present in this sample are over 250,000 distinct CDR3 sequences, 9.5% of which were seen just once. About 7.1% of the sample belongs to the ten largest clones. The data were also submitted as part of a second study, on yellow fever vaccine responses in identical twins.

Sequencing was done on a sample of CD8+ T cells sorted from blood. These receptors were taken from a young woman in good health.

This clonotype was recorded at least ten times. V is TRBV10-3 and J is TRBJ2-1, with TRBD2 identical over 13 bases. CDR3 length: 17 amino acids. V lost 2 bases, J lost 2 bases, and 3 bases stayed unmatched. CDR1 ENHRY and CDR2 SYGVKD come from the germline V gene. CDR3 coding DNA: TGTGCCATCAGTGAGGGGACTAGCGGGGAAACCTACAATGAGCAGTTCTTC. Its protein product is CAISEGTSGETYNEQFF.

This clonotype was counted a few times. This chain joins TRBV4-3 and TRBJ2-1, with a weak D call TRBD2 (6 bases). Germline-derived CDR1 and CDR2 are LGHNA and YSLEER. V gave up 0 bases and J gave up 6 bases, with 9 bases separating them. The CDR3 is made up of 14 amino acids. CDR3 residues: CASSQDTSFNEQFF. The CDR3 DNA is TGCGCCAGCAGCCAAGACACTAGCTTCAATGAGCAGTTCTTC.

The rearrangement uses TRBV7-6 and TRBJ2-1; TRBD1 or TRBD2 may be the D gene (5 bases each). Germline CDR1 reads SGHVS; CDR2 reads FNYEAQ. V lost 6 bases, J lost 5 bases, and 29 bases lay in between. The CDR3 runs 19 residues. CDR3 sequence (DNA): TGTGCCAGCAGAGCAGCCCTCGACAGCCCGGGACCTATCAACAATGAGCAGTTCTTC. Encoded protein: CASRAALDSPGPINNEQFF.

This clonotype was picked up a small number of times. The chain is built from TRBV20-1 and TRBJ2-7; 8 nucleotides line up with TRBD1. With 3 bases clipped from V and 7 bases from J, the junction kept 11 bases outside the gene matches. The germline V gene encodes CDR1 DFQATT and CDR2 SNEGSKA (reference sequence). The CDR3 has 14 residues. The CDR3 spells CSARLTGEVVEQYF. CDR3 nucleotides: TGCAGTGCTAGGCTGACAGGGGAGGTCGTGGAGCAGTACTTC.

This clonotype was seen only a few times. V gene TRBV6-2 or TRBV6-3 combines with J gene TRBJ2-2; the D is unclear. Germline V gene sequence: CDR1 MNHEY, CDR2 SVGEGT. V was clipped by 7 bases and J by 1 base, with 4 bases between them. The CDR3 runs 12 residues. CDR3 loop: CASKENTGELFF. CDR3 bases: TGTGCCAGCAAGGAGAACACCGGGGAGCTGTTTTTT.

In this sample, this clonotype turned up many times. This sequence joins TRBV9 and TRBJ2-1; 9 bases agree with TRBD1. J was trimmed by 8 bases and V by 2 bases; bases with no gene match: 2. The CDR3 spans 13 residues. Germline loops: CDR1 SGDLS, CDR2 YYNGEE. The CDR3 DNA reads TGTGCCAGCAGCGTGCGGACAGGGGATGAGCAGTTCTTC. Translation: CASSVRTGDEQFF.

The table lists this clonotype with a few counts. The chain uses TRBV2 and TRBJ1-1; D is possibly TRBD1 (5 bases). The CDR3 has 17 residues. Trimming took 2 bases from V and 1 from J, leaving 17 bases between them. In germline, CDR1 is SNHLY, CDR2 FYNNEI. CDR3 bases: TGTGCCAGCAGTGAATGGGGGGTAGTAAGAGGGAACACTGAAGCTTTCTTT. Amino acid sequence: CASSEWGVVRGNTEAFF.

This clonotype was detected ten times or more. V is TRBV20-1 and J is TRBJ1-5; TRBD1 is a possible D gene (6 bases). This CDR3 spans 15 amino acids. Per the germline V gene, CDR1 is DFQATT and CDR2 is SNEGSKA (reference sequence). Trimming left V 2 bases short and J 9 bases short, with 20 bases between. The CDR3 loop is CSARYRETLIGPQHF. The CDR3 region has the DNA TGCAGTGCTAGATACAGGGAAACGCTCATAGGGCCCCAGCATTTT.

This clonotype was observed many times. This sequence joins TRBV7-9 and TRBJ2-5, with 9 bases that match TRBD1. The V gene end was trimmed by 5 bases and the J gene end by 5 bases; junction bases not matched to a gene: 9. CDR1 and CDR2 from the germline V gene are SEHNR and FQNEAQ (reference sequence). CDR3 length: 15 amino acids. CDR3 in amino acids: CASSPRDRDAETQYF. The CDR3 DNA follows: TGTGCCAGCAGCCCCCGGGACAGGGATGCGGAGACCCAGTACTTC.

At least ten counts were recorded for this clonotype. J is TRBJ2-1 and V is TRBV29-1; D might be TRBD1 or TRBD2, each matching 5 bases. Germline V lookup: CDR1 SQVTM, CDR2 ANQGSEA. CDR3 length: 14 residues. Trimming pared 3 bases from V and 5 bases from J, leaving 14 bases between. The CDR3 loop is CSVEIIWGNNEQFF. As DNA, the CDR3 is TGCAGCGTTGAGATAATCTGGGGGAACAATGAGCAGTTCTTC.

The genes are TRBV6-6 and TRBJ2-7; no clear D. V was clipped by 5 bases and J by 2 bases, with 7 bases between them. The CDR3 is 12 residues long. Germline CDR1 is MNHNY and CDR2 is SVGAGI (reference sequence). CDR3 loop: CASSLETYEQYF. DNA of the CDR3: TGTGCCAGCAGTCTGGAGACCTACGAGCAGTACTTC.

This clonotype was counted many times. This sequence joins TRBV4-2 and TRBJ1-1; 10 bases map to TRBD1. CDR3 length: 13 amino acids. V was clipped by 9 bases and J by 3 bases; unmatched bases: 4. The germline CDR1 and CDR2 sequences are LGHNA and YNFKEQ. CDR3 nucleotides: TGTGCCAGTTGGGACAGGGGTTACACTGAAGCTTTCTTT. Translation gives CASWDRGYTEAFF.

V and J are TRBV7-9 and TRBJ2-1; 9 nucleotides match TRBD1. CDR1 SEHNR and CDR2 FQNEAQ come from the germline V gene (reference sequence). The CDR3 is 17 amino acids. The ends lost 4 bases at V and 4 bases at J; junction bases unmatched: 11. The CDR3 is CASSSPGQGIGYNEQFF. In nucleotides, the CDR3 is TGTGCCAGCAGCTCACCGGGACAGGGCATCGGTTACAATGAGCAGTTCTTC.

This chain uses TRBV6-1 with TRBJ2-1, with 9 positions matching TRBD2. Losses at the gene ends were 2 bases for V and 6 bases for J; bases not matched to a gene: 5. The CDR3 spans 15 residues. Germline loops: CDR1 MNHNS, CDR2 SASEGT. The CDR3 protein is CASSEIAGAGNEQFF. The DNA for the CDR3 is TGTGCCAGCAGTGAAATAGCGGGGGCGGGCAATGAGCAGTTCTTC.

This clonotype has more than one count but fewer than ten. J is TRBJ2-3 and V is TRBV6-5; tentative D call: TRBD1 (5 bases). The CDR3 runs to 15 residues. Germline CDR1 is MNHEY and CDR2 is SVGAGI. The germline V and J ends were trimmed by 2 bases and 4 bases, with 13 bases remaining between them. CDR3 sequence reads: CASSYEGEGADTQYF. The CDR3 bases are TGTGCCAGCAGTTACGAAGGGGAAGGGGCAGATACGCAGTATTTT.

This chain connects TRBV29-1 to TRBJ2-4; no definite D call. The CDR3 has 14 residues. Trimming removed 6 bases at V and 0 bases at J, with 12 bases between. The germline CDR1 and CDR2 sequences are SQVTM and ANQGSEA. The CDR3 coding sequence is TGCAGCGTCACGTTTGGTTTAGCCAAAAACATTCAGTACTTC. Protein: CSVTFGLAKNIQYF.

This clonotype occurred a few times. This chain links TRBV6-2 or TRBV6-3 with TRBJ2-1; 14 nucleotides align to TRBD2. The trim removed 0 bases at V and 4 bases at J, leaving 20 bases unmatched. The CDR3 covers 23 residues. Germline V lookup: CDR1 MNHEY, CDR2 SVGEGT. In DNA form, the CDR3 reads TGTGCCAGCAGTTACTCCTCAATCCCCGGGACGCCTGGGACTAGCGGGAGTTACAATGAGCAGTTCTTC. This sequence encodes CASSYSSIPGTPGTSGSYNEQFF.

J is TRBJ1-2 and V is TRBV29-1; a possible D gene is TRBD1 (5 bases). The V gene's germline CDR1 is SQVTM and CDR2 ANQGSEA. V lost 4 bases and J lost 2, with 20 bases in between. This CDR3 contains 16 residues. The CDR3 protein is CSVVSPGRGINYGYTF. The CDR3, as DNA: TGCAGCGTTGTCTCCCCGGGACGGGGAATAAACTATGGCTACACCTTC.

This clonotype was counted ten times or more. V and J are TRBV29-1 and TRBJ1-2, with a weak D call TRBD1 (6 bases). The germline V gene encodes CDR1 SQVTM and CDR2 ANQGSEA. There are 12 residues in the CDR3. Trimming removed 6 bases at V and 7 bases at J, with 15 bases between. CDR3 region: CSVIQGERGYTF. CDR3 nucleotides: TGCAGCGTGATACAGGGAGAACGTGGCTACACCTTC.

This clonotype was detected many times. V gene TRBV10-2 combines with J gene TRBJ2-5; D gene uncertain. The germline V gene has CDR1 WSHSY and CDR2 SAAADI. Trimming removed 8 bases from V and 7 bases from J, with 14 bases in between. This CDR3 contains 12 residues. The chain's CDR3 is CASLHPSATQYF. The CDR3 DNA reads TGCGCCAGCTTACATCCGTCGGCGACCCAGTACTTC.

CDR3 amino acids: CASSPGTEGNEQFF. In nucleotides, the CDR3 is TGCGCCAGCAGCCCCGGGACAGAGGGGAATGAGCAGTTCTTC. The chain employs TRBV5-1 and TRBJ2-1; 7 bases line up with TRBD1. Germline-derived CDR1 and CDR2 are SGHRS and YFSETQ. The CDR3 spans 14 residues. V trimming: 4 bases; J trimming: 7 bases; junction bases outside the gene matches: 8.

This clonotype was seen ten or more times. This chain connects TRBV29-1 to TRBJ2-2; D unresolved. CDR1 is SQVTM, CDR2 ANQGSEA, per germline. The length of the CDR3 is 12 residues. V was trimmed by 0 bases and J by 5 bases, leaving 4 bases between them. CDR3 bases: TGCAGCGTTGAAGATGGGACCGGGGAGCTGTTTTTT. Translated, it gives CSVEDGTGELFF.